This TCR beta chain emerged from a study of blood T cell repertoires in COVID-19. Study-wide context: Nucleic acid was either cDNA or gDNA, and it came from T cells, B-cell-depleted T cells, or PBMCs.

Authors' analysis steps: Cell counts per sample came from amplifying reference gene primers. Measured with immunoSEQ multiplex PCR; TCRdb has only the in-frame clones, and not every one. V and J calls and clone size are those listed in that table; D and trimming were worked out from the DNA. The sample lists about 28,000 clones, over 75% occurring once. V lost 7 bases to trimming and J lost 5 bases, with 14 bases between them. The length of the CDR3 is 13 residues. The rearrangement uses TRBV12-3 or TRBV12-4 and TRBJ1-1, with a tentative D call TRBD1 (5 bases). This sequence was found in a human donor in a cohort sampled during active COVID-19. Material: peripheral blood. The CDR3 loop reads CASIWRGRTEAFF. The CDR3 DNA is TGTGCCAGCATCTGGAGGGGCAGGACTGAAGCTTTCTTT.